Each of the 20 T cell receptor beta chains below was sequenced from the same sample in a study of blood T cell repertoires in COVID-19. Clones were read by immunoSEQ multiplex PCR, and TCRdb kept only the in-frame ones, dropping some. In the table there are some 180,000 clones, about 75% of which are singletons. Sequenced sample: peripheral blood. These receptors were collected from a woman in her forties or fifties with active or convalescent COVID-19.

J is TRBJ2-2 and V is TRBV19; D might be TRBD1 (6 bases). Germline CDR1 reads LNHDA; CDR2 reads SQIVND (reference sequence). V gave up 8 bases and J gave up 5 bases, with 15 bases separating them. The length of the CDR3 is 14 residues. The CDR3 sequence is CASGGLQVTGELFF. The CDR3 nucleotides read TGTGCCAGTGGGGGCCTACAGGTTACCGGGGAGCTGTTTTTT.

The CDR3 here is CATSRARDRISGNTIYF. DNA for the CDR3: TGTGCCACCAGCAGGGCCCGGGACAGGATCTCTGGAAACACCATATATTTT. V usage is TRBV15 and J usage is TRBJ1-3; 8 nucleotides align to TRBD1. The germline V gene has CDR1 LNHNV and CDR2 YYDKDF (reference sequence). The CDR3 has 17 amino acids. The ends lost 3 bases at V and 0 bases at J; junction bases unmatched: 7.

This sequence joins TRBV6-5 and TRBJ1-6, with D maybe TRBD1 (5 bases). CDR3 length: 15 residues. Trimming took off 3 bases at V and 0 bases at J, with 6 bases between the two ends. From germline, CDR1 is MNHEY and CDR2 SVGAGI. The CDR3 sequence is CASSYDSSYNSPLHF. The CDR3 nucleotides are TGTGCCAGCAGTTATGACAGCTCCTATAATTCACCCCTCCACTTT.

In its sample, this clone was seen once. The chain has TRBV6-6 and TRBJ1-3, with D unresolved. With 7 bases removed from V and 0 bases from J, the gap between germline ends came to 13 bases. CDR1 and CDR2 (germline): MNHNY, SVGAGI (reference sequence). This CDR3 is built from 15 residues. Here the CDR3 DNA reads TGTGCCAGCACCGCGGGAAGCCACTCTGGAAACACCATATATTTT. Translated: CASTAGSHSGNTIYF.

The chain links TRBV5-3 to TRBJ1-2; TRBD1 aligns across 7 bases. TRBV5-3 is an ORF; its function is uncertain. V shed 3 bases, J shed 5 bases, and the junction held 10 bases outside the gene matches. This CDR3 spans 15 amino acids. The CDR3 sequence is CARSSPAGRGYGYTF. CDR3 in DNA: TGTGCCAGAAGCTCCCCGGCGGGCAGGGGGTATGGCTACACCTTC.

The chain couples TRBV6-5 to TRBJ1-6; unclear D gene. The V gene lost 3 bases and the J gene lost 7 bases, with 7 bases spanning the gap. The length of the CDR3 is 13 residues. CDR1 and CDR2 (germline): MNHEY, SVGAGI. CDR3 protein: CASSYHRNSPLHF. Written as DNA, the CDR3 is TGTGCCAGCAGTTATCACAGAAATTCACCCCTCCACTTT.

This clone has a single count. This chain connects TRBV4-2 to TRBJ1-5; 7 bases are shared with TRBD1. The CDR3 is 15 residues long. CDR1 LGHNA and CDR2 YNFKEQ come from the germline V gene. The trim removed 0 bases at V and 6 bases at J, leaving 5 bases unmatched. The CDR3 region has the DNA TGTGCCAGCAGCCAAGACAGGGGGGACGGTCAGCCCCAGCATTTT. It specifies CASSQDRGDGQPQHF.

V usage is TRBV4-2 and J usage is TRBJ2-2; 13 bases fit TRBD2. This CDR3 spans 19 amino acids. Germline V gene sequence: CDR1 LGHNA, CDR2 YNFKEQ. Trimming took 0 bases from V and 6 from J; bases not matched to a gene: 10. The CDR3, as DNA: TGTGCCAGCAGCCAAGAACCGGGACTAGCGGGAAAAGGGGCCGGGGAGCTGTTTTTT. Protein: CASSQEPGLAGKGAGELFF.

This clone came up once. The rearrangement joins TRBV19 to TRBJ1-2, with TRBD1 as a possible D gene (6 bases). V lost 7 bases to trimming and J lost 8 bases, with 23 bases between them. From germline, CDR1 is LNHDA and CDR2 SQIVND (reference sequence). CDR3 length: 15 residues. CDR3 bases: TGTGCCAGTAACATCAATGGGGGCGGCCAGGGAGGCTACACCTTC. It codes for CASNINGGGQGGYTF.

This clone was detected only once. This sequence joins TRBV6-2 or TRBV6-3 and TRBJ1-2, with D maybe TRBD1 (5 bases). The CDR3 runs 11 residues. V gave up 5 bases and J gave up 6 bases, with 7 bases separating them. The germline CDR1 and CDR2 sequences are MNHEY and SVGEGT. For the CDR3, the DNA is TGTGCCAGCAGTGGAGGGGATGGCTACACCTTC. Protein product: CASSGGDGYTF.

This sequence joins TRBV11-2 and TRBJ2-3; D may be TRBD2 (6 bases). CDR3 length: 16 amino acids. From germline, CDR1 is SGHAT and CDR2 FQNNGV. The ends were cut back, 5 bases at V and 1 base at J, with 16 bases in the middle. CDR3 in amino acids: CASSQIAEGGTDTQYF. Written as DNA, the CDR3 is TGTGCCAGCAGCCAGATAGCGGAGGGAGGCACAGATACGCAGTATTTT.

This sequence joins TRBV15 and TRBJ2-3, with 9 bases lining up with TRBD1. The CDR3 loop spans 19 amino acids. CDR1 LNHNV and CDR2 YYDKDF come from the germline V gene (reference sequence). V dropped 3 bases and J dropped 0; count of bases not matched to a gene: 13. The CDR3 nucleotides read TGTGCCACCAGCAGGGCGGGACAGGGAAGGGCGCGGAGCACAGATACGCAGTATTTT. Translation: CATSRAGQGRARSTDTQYF.

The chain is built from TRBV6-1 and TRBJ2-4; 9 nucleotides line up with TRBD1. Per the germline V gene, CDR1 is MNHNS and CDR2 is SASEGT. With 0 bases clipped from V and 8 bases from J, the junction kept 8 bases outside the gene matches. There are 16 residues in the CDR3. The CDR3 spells CASSEASTGGRDIQYF. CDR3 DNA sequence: TGTGCCAGCAGTGAAGCCTCCACAGGGGGCCGTGACATTCAGTACTTC.

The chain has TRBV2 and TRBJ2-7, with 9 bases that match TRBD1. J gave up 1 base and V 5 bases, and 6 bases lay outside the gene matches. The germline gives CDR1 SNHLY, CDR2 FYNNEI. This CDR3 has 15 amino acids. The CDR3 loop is CASSLQGAGSYEQYF. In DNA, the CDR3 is TGTGCCAGCAGTTTACAGGGGGCCGGTTCCTACGAGCAGTACTTC.

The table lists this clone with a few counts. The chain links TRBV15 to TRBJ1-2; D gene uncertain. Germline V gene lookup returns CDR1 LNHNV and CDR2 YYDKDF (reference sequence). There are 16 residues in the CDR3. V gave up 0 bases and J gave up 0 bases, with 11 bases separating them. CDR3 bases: TGTGCCACCAGCAGAGATCTACAGAGATCTAACTATGGCTACACCTTC. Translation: CATSRDLQRSNYGYTF.

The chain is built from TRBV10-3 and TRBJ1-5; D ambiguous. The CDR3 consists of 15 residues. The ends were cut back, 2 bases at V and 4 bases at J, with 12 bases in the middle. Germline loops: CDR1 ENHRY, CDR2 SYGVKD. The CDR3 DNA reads TGTGCCATCAGTGAGGAGGCTAGCGGGAATCAGCCCCAGCATTTT. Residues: CAISEEASGNQPQHF.

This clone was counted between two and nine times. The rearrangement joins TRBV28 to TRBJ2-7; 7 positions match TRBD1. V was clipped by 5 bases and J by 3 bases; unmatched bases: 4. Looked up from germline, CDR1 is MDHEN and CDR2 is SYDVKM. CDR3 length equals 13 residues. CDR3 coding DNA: TGTGCCAGCAGTGGCCGGGACAGCTACGAGCAGTACTTC. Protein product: CASSGRDSYEQYF.

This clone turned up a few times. CDR3 bases: TGTGCCAGCAGTCCCTCCGGGACAGGGGCTATCTATGGCTACACCTTC. Encoded protein: CASSPSGTGAIYGYTF. The chain has TRBV9 and TRBJ1-2; 10 bases agree with TRBD1. Trimming removed 5 bases from V and 4 bases from J; junction bases left unmatched: 11. The CDR3 runs 16 residues. From germline, CDR1 is SGDLS and CDR2 YYNGEE.

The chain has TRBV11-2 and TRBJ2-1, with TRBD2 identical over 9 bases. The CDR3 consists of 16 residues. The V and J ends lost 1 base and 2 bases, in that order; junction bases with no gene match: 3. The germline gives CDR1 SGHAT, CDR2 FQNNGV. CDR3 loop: CASSLGLAGTYNEQFF. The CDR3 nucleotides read TGTGCCAGCAGCTTAGGGCTAGCGGGGACCTACAATGAGCAGTTCTTC.

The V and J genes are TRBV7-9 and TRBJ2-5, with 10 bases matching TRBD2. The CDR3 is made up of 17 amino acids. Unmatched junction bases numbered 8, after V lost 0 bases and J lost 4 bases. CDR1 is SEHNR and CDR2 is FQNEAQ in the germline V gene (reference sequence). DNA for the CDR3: TGTGCCAGCAGCTTAGCCCTAGCGGGAGTGGGCGTAGAGACCCAGTACTTC. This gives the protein CASSLALAGVGVETQYF.